These 14 T cell receptor beta chains share one sample of origin, sequenced in a study of T cell repertoires in ileal Crohn's disease. Lamina propria lymphocytes from surgical specimens were isolated on a density gradient before sorting. Data came from immunoSEQ multiplex PCR; TCRdb stores just in-frame clones and leaves some out. The sample shows 2,500 to 3,000 clones, roughly 88% of them seen only once. Sequencing used CD4+ T cells sorted from the ileum. These receptors all stem from an adult with Crohn's disease.

The chain has TRBV4-1 and TRBJ1-4; D is undetermined. This CDR3 has 15 residues. Trimming removed 5 bases at V and 0 bases at J, with 10 bases between. Germline V gives CDR1 MGHRA, CDR2 YSYEKL. The CDR3 sequence is CASSTLSATNEKLFF. In DNA form, the CDR3 reads TGCGCCAGCAGCACCCTATCCGCAACTAATGAAAAACTGTTTTTT.

The chain joins TRBV5-6 to TRBJ1-1; 10 nucleotides agree with TRBD1. Trimming at V came to 4 bases and at J to 12 bases, leaving 9 bases not matched to a gene. CDR3 size: 13 residues. CDR1 and CDR2 (germline): SGHDT, YYEEEE. In DNA form, the CDR3 reads TGTGCCAGCAGCGGGGACAGGGGAACGGAAACTTTCTTT. This sequence encodes CASSGDRGTETFF.

In nucleotides, the CDR3 is TGTGCCAGCAGGCCGACTAGCGGGAGGACCTCCTACAATGAGCAGTTCTTC. Protein product: CASRPTSGRTSYNEQFF. This chain connects TRBV28 to TRBJ2-1; 13 bases line up with TRBD2. Germline-derived CDR1 and CDR2 are MDHEN and SYDVKM. The CDR3 loop spans 17 amino acids. V was clipped by 6 bases and J by 0 bases; unmatched bases: 5. The variable domain in full, with the rest retrieved from reference TRBV28 and TRBJ2-1, is DVKVTQSSRYLVKRTGEKVFLECVQDMDHENMFWYRQDPGLGLRLIYFSYDVKMKEKGDIPEGYSVSREKKERFSLILESASTNQTSMYLCASRPTSGRTSYNEQFFGPGTRLTVL.

The chain has TRBV29-1 and TRBJ1-3; 8 nucleotides match TRBD1. Germline values: CDR1 SQVTM, CDR2 ANQGSEA. J was trimmed by 0 bases and V by 7 bases; bases with no gene match: 8. The CDR3 length is 15 residues. The CDR3 protein is CSAKTGAYSGNTIYF. CDR3 nucleotides: TGCAGCGCCAAGACAGGGGCCTACTCTGGAAACACCATATATTTT.

The rearrangement links TRBV19 to TRBJ1-2; 8 nucleotides agree with TRBD1. The ends lost 3 bases at V and 4 bases at J; junction bases unmatched: 7. Germline assignment: CDR1 LNHDA and CDR2 SQIVND (reference sequence). The CDR3 runs to 15 residues. The CDR3 protein is CASSIRDRILYGYTF. DNA of the CDR3: TGTGCCAGTAGTATCCGGGACAGGATCCTCTATGGCTACACCTTC.

This sequence joins TRBV18 and TRBJ1-6; 7 bases fit TRBD1. Germline values: CDR1 KGHSH, CDR2 LQKENI. The V segment lost 3 bases and the J segment 10 bases; nucleotides outside the gene matches: 3. This CDR3 comprises 13 residues. CDR3 sequence reads: CASSPDRVSPLHF. CDR3 coding DNA: TGTGCCAGCTCACCCGACAGGGTATCACCCCTCCACTTT. Based on the CDR3 plus reference TRBV18 and TRBJ1-6, the full variable domain is NAGVMQNPRHLVRRRGQEARLRCSPMKGHSHVYWYRQLPEEGLKFMVYLQKENIIDESGMPKERFSAEFPKEGPSILRIQQVVRGDSAAYFCASSPDRVSPLHFGNGTRLTVT.

This clone was observed once. The J gene is TRBJ2-5, the V gene TRBV6-1; no firm D call. V lost 8 bases, J lost 1 base, and 8 bases lay in between. Germline V lookup: CDR1 MNHNS, CDR2 SASEGT. This CDR3 has 12 residues. CDR3 amino acids: CASWPGQETQYF. In DNA, the CDR3 is TGTGCCAGCTGGCCAGGCCAAGAGACCCAGTACTTC.

This clone was found once. V is TRBV19 and J is TRBJ2-7; 7 positions agree with TRBD2. Germline lookup yields CDR1 LNHDA and CDR2 SQIVND (reference sequence). The CDR3 runs 13 residues. Germline trimming cut 2 bases from V and 4 bases from J; bases unmatched to any gene: 2. CDR3 sequence reads: CASSIRLAYEQYF. DNA for the CDR3: TGTGCCAGTAGTATAAGACTAGCTTACGAGCAGTACTTC. The full variable domain, with the rest looked up from reference TRBV19 and TRBJ2-7, is DGGITQSPKYLFRKEGQNVTLSCEQNLNHDAMYWYRQDPGQGLRLIYYSQIVNDFQKGDIAEGYSVSREKKESFPLTVTSAQKNPTAFYLCASSIRLAYEQYFGPGTRLTVT.

The J gene is TRBJ2-7, the V gene TRBV2; maybe TRBD1 (6 bases). Germline V lookup: CDR1 SNHLY, CDR2 FYNNEI. V was clipped by 4 bases and J by 4 bases, with 8 bases between them. The CDR3 extends over 12 amino acids. The CDR3 bases are TGTGCCAGCAGTGCCAGGGGATACGAGCAGTACTTC. Its translation is CASSARGYEQYF.

This chain connects TRBV4-1 to TRBJ2-5; 13 bases map to TRBD2. CDR1 is MGHRA, CDR2 YSYEKL, per germline. The V segment lost 4 bases and the J segment 0 bases; nucleotides outside the gene matches: 2. The CDR3 spans 16 residues. CDR3 loop: CASSLLAGGNQETQYF. In nucleotides, the CDR3 is TGCGCCAGCAGCCTACTAGCGGGAGGGAACCAAGAGACCCAGTACTTC.

The CDR3 nucleotides are TGTGCCAGCAGTCTGCCGCGGAATGAGCAGTTCTTC. Translated, it gives CASSLPRNEQFF. The gene calls are TRBV6-6 and TRBJ2-1, with no clear D. The ends were cut back, 5 bases at V and 7 bases at J, with 9 bases in the middle. From germline, CDR1 is MNHNY and CDR2 SVGAGI (reference sequence). CDR3 size: 12 residues.

The chain joins TRBV6-5 to TRBJ1-2; 9 bases match TRBD1. The CDR3 runs 15 residues. Germline V gene data show CDR1 as MNHEY and CDR2 as SVGAGI. Trimming cost V 2 bases and J 4 bases; bases outside gene matches: 5. The CDR3 nucleotides read TGTGCCAGCAGTTACACACAGGGGGCCTTCTATGGCTACACCTTC. Translation: CASSYTQGAFYGYTF.

The J gene is TRBJ2-7, the V gene TRBV1; the table gives TRBD2 as D, unverified against the DNA. TRBV1 is designated a pseudogene. This CDR3 contains 16 residues. CDR3 sequence: CTSGEGASRVSHEQYF. DNA for the CDR3: TGCACCAGCGGGGAGGGCGCCTCGCGCGTTTCCCACGAGCAGTACTTC.

The chain joins TRBV4-2 to TRBJ1-3; 8 bases are a match to TRBD1. Germline CDR1 LGHNA, CDR2 YNFKEQ. Trimming at V came to 1 base and at J to 3 bases, leaving 8 bases not matched to a gene. The CDR3 is 17 residues long. The chain's CDR3 is CASSQVPQGANGNTIYF. CDR3 nucleotides: TGTGCCAGCAGCCAAGTCCCCCAGGGGGCGAATGGAAACACCATATATTTT.